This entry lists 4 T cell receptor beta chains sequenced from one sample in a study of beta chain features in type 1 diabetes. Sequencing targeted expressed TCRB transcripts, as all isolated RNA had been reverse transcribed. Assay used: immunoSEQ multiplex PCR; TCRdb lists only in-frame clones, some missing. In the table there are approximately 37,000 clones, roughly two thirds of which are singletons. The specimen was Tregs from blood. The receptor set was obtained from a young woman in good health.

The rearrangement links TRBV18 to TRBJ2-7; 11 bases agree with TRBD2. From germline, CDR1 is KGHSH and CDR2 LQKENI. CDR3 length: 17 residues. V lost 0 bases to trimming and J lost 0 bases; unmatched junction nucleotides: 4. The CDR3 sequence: CASSPPHTSGSSYEQYF. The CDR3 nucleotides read TGTGCCAGCTCACCACCCCATACTAGCGGGAGCTCCTACGAGCAGTACTTC.

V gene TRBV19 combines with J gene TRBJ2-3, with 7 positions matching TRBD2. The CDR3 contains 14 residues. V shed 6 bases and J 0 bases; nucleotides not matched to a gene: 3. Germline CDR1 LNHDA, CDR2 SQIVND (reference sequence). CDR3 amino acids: CASSGGRSTDTQYF. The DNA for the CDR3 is TGTGCCAGTAGCGGGGGGAGAAGCACAGATACGCAGTATTTT.

This CDR3 reads CASSLAYGRLAGVHYNEQFF. In DNA, the CDR3 is TGCGCCAGCAGCTTGGCCTATGGCCGACTAGCGGGAGTCCACTACAATGAGCAGTTCTTC. The V and J genes are TRBV5-1 and TRBJ2-1; 12 bases align to TRBD2. The V and J ends lost 0 bases and 3 bases, in that order; junction bases with no gene match: 13. This CDR3 has 20 amino acids. Germline lookup yields CDR1 SGHRS and CDR2 YFSETQ.

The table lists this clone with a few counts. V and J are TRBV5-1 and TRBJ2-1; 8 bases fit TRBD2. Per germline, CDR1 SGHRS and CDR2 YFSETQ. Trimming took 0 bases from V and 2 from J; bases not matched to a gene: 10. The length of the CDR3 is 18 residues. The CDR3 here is CASSLAPLAGGAYNEQFF. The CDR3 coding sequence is TGCGCCAGCAGCTTGGCCCCTCTAGCGGGCGGCGCCTACAATGAGCAGTTCTTC.